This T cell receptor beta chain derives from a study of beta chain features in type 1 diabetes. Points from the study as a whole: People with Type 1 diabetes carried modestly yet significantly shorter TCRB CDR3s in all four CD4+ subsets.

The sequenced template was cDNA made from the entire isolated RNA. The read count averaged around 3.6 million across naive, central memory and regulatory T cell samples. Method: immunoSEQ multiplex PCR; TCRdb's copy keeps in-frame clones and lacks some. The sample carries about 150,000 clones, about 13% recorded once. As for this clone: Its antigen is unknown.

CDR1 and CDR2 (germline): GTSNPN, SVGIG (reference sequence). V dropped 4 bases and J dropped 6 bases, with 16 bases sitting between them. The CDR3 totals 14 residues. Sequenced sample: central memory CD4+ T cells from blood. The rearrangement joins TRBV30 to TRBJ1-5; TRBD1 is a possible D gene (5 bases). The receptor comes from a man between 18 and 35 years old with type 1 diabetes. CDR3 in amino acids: CAWKGGGGSQPQHF. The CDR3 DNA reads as TGTGCCTGGAAAGGTGGGGGGGGTAGTCAGCCCCAGCATTTT.